These 13 T cell receptor beta chains were sequenced from one sample in a study of T-cell reconstitution after alpha-beta-depleted transplantation in children. Unique molecular identifiers were built into the TCRbeta library. Each CDR3 protein is one row after TCRdb ran MiXCR on the PCR reads. The sample holds tens of thousands of distinct CDR3 sequences; approximately 18% are singletons and the top ten take about half. The sequencing used PBMCs, mostly from graft donor cells, collected 360 days after TCRalphabeta/CD19-depleted stem cell transplant. Receptors originate from a male patient aged 2-15 years who had a stem cell transplant for acute lymphoblastic leukemia, so the T cells may come from the graft donor.

The V call is TRBV7-2, the J call TRBJ2-2; tentative D call: TRBD1 (5 bases). The germline CDR1 and CDR2 sequences are SGHTA and FQGNSA. CDR3 length: 14 residues. V was trimmed by 4 bases and J by 8 bases, leaving 14 bases between them. CDR3 loop: CASSSDLGAGELFF. The CDR3 bases are TGTGCCAGCAGCTCTGACCTTGGGGCAGGGGAGCTGTTTTTT.

This clonotype counts as medium-sized. The chain employs TRBV20-1 and TRBJ2-7, with 9 bases identical to TRBD2. The V and J ends lost 2 bases and 5 bases, in that order; junction bases with no gene match: 10. In germline, CDR1 is DFQATT, CDR2 SNEGSKA (reference sequence). CDR3 size: 15 residues. CDR3 region: CSARRAGGKINEQYF. The CDR3 DNA follows: TGCAGTGCTAGAAGGGCGGGAGGGAAAATCAACGAGCAGTACTTC.

This clonotype turned up a few times. The chain employs TRBV19 and TRBJ1-1; maybe TRBD1 (5 bases). Per germline, CDR1 LNHDA and CDR2 SQIVND (reference sequence). V was clipped by 10 bases and J by 2 bases, with 17 bases between them. This CDR3 is built from 14 residues. The CDR3 nucleotides are TGTGCCACAAGTCGGAGGGGTACAAACACTGAAGCTTTCTTT. Its protein is CATSRRGTNTEAFF.

The chain joins TRBV5-6 to TRBJ1-2; D gene unclear. The CDR3 extends over 13 amino acids. V lost 1 base and J lost 8, with 12 bases in between. Looked up from germline, CDR1 is SGHDT and CDR2 is YYEEEE. The CDR3 protein is CASSLRSLRGYTF. The CDR3 DNA is TGTGCCAGCAGCTTGCGGTCGCTGAGGGGCTACACCTTC.

This chain links TRBV4-1 with TRBJ2-3; 7 nucleotides align to TRBD1. Germline-derived CDR1 and CDR2 are MGHRA and YSYEKL. After removal of 4 bases from V and 2 bases from J, the junction contained 12 bases not matched to a gene. This CDR3 is 17 amino acids long. Here the CDR3 reads CASSPGGARGYTDTQYF. The CDR3 DNA reads as TGCGCCAGCAGCCCAGGGGGAGCTCGAGGGTACACAGATACGCAGTATTTT.

The chain combines TRBV5-1 with TRBJ1-1; 7 bases fit TRBD1. Trimming removed 4 bases from V and 4 bases from J; junction bases left unmatched: 7. The CDR3 has 14 amino acids. Germline CDR1 SGHRS, CDR2 YFSETQ. In nucleotides, the CDR3 is TGCGCCAGCAGCCGAGAGACAGGGCCCACTGAAGCTTTCTTT. It encodes CASSRETGPTEAFF.

The chain uses TRBV12-3 or TRBV12-4 and TRBJ2-1; 14 bases are a match to TRBD2. This CDR3 has 19 residues. After removal of 3 bases from V and 3 bases from J, the junction contained 10 bases not matched to a gene. In nucleotides, the CDR3 is TGTGCCAGCAGTTTCGAGCACCCGGGACTAGCGGGAGACTACAATGAGCAGTTCTTC. Its protein is CASSFEHPGLAGDYNEQFF.

The V call is TRBV5-1, the J call TRBJ2-7; TRBD1 matches 7 bases. Trimming removed 0 bases from V and 5 bases from J; junction bases left unmatched: 8. Germline CDR1 and CDR2: SGHRS and YFSETQ. The length of the CDR3 is 15 residues. The CDR3 DNA reads as TGCGCCAGCAGCTTGGCCATGGACAGGCCCCACGAGCAGTACTTC. Its translation: CASSLAMDRPHEQYF. The entire variable domain, with the rest obtained from reference TRBV5-1 and TRBJ2-7, is as follows: KAGVTQTPRYLIKTRGQQVTLSCSPISGHRSVSWYQQTPGQGLQFLFEYFSETQRNKGNFPGRFSGRQFSNSRSEMNVSTLELGDSALYLCASSLAMDRPHEQYFGPGTRLTVT.

The CDR3 sequence: CASSWSTGVSYEQYF. CDR3 in DNA: TGTGCCAGCAGCTGGTCTACAGGGGTGAGCTACGAGCAGTACTTC. The J gene is TRBJ2-7, the V gene TRBV7-8; 7 nucleotides match TRBD1. This CDR3 comprises 15 residues. Trimming at V came to 4 bases and at J to 3 bases, leaving 9 bases not matched to a gene. The germline V gene encodes CDR1 SGHVS and CDR2 FQNEAQ. The whole variable domain, filled in from reference TRBV7-8 and TRBJ2-7, reads GAGVSQSPRYKVAKRGQDVALRCDPISGHVSLFWYQQALGQGPEFLTYFQNEAQLDKSGLPSDRFFAERPEGSVSTLKIQRTQQEDSAVYLCASSWSTGVSYEQYFGPGTRLTVT.

This clonotype was picked up a small number of times. The genes are TRBV12-3 or TRBV12-4 and TRBJ2-3; 8 bases line up with TRBD2. The CDR3 has 15 residues. The V and J ends lost 3 bases and 4 bases, in that order; junction bases with no gene match: 6. The CDR3: CASSLSGSRADTQYF. The CDR3 DNA reads TGTGCCAGCAGTTTGAGCGGGAGTAGGGCAGATACGCAGTATTTT.

This clonotype was observed a few times. V is TRBV12-3 or TRBV12-4 and J is TRBJ1-1; D is uncertain. The CDR3 covers 14 residues. Trimming removed 0 bases at V and 1 base at J, with 6 bases between. The chain's CDR3 is CASSLALGNTEAFF. In DNA form, the CDR3 reads TGTGCCAGCAGTTTAGCGTTGGGGAACACTGAAGCTTTCTTT.

This clonotype was picked up many times. V and J are TRBV10-3 and TRBJ2-2; D may be TRBD2 (6 bases). The CDR3 is 13 residues long. Trimming took off 6 bases at V and 1 base at J, with 6 bases between the two ends. Germline V gene sequence: CDR1 ENHRY, CDR2 SYGVKD. The CDR3 nucleotides read TGTGCCATCAGCGGGGGGAACACCGGGGAGCTGTTTTTT. Protein product: CAISGGNTGELFF.

This clonotype turned up a few times. CDR3 protein: CASSLVSREQYF. The DNA for the CDR3 is TGTGCCAGCAGTCTCGTGTCCAGGGAGCAGTACTTC. This chain links TRBV2 with TRBJ2-7; D gene unclear. Germline CDR1 and CDR2: SNHLY and FYNNEI. Trimming stripped 5 bases from V and 7 bases from J, with 12 bases between. The length of the CDR3 is 12 residues. Drawing the rest from reference TRBV2 and TRBJ2-7, the complete variable domain is EPEVTQTPSHQVTQMGQEVILRCVPISNHLYFYWYRQILGQKVEFLVSFYNNEISEKSEIFDDQFSVERPDGSNFTLKIRSTKLEDSAMYFCASSLVSREQYFGPGTRLTVT.